This T cell receptor beta chain was sequenced during a study of blood T cell repertoires in COVID-19. About the research overall: T cells, B-cell-depleted T cells, or PBMCs provided the cDNA or gDNA that served as material.

The protocol was immunoSEQ multiplex PCR, while the TCRdb copy is restricted to in-frame clones and leaves out a portion. The data contain 300,000 to 350,000 clones, around 86% of them singletons. The CDR3 has 14 amino acids. Germline CDR1 KGHSH, CDR2 LQKENI. V lost 0 bases and J lost 6, with 11 bases in between. The rearrangement uses TRBV18 and TRBJ1-2; D is unclear. This clonotype was sampled from a woman aged 40 to 50 with acute COVID-19. Sequenced: PBMCs or T cells enriched from blood (not recorded which). This CDR3 reads CASSPPNGRDGYTF. The CDR3, as DNA: TGTGCCAGCTCACCACCGAATGGCCGGGATGGCTACACCTTC.